A single sample gave rise to the 3 T cell receptor beta chains below, sequenced in a study of blood T cells in healthy people across ages. It was with a sample-barcoded 5' primer and a J-beta primer mix that a second PCR of about 7 to 12 cycles was run. TCRdb itself ran the 5' RACE reads through MiXCR, one entry per CDR3 protein. The sample lists 1 million to 1.2 million distinct CDR3 sequences, roughly two fifths occurring once. Sequencing input: blood. The receptors were gathered from a man in his late teens or twenties in good health.

V gene TRBV7-9 combines with J gene TRBJ2-1; 7 nucleotides align to TRBD2. This CDR3 spans 16 amino acids. V trimming: 1 base; J trimming: 8 bases; junction bases outside the gene matches: 11. CDR1 and CDR2 from the germline V gene are SEHNR and FQNEAQ (reference sequence). This CDR3 is CASSLGERGVNDEQFF. The CDR3 coding sequence is TGTGCCAGCAGCTTAGGGGAGCGGGGAGTCAATGATGAGCAGTTCTTC.

This clonotype turned up a few times. This chain links TRBV7-3 with TRBJ1-1; D may be TRBD1 (6 bases). The ends were cut back, 1 base at V and 1 base at J, with 13 bases in the middle. This CDR3 is built from 16 residues. Looked up from germline, CDR1 is SGHTA and CDR2 is FQGTGA. DNA of the CDR3: TGTGCCAGCAGCTTAAAGCCCTGGACAGAGAACACTGAAGCTTTCTTT. Its translation is CASSLKPWTENTEAFF.

This sequence joins TRBV6-1 and TRBJ1-6, with TRBD1 matching 7 bases. CDR1 and CDR2 (germline): MNHNS, SASEGT. This CDR3 is 15 amino acids long. V was clipped by 7 bases and J by 7 bases; unmatched bases: 10. CDR3 sequence (DNA): TGTGCCAGCACTAACAGGGGTGTAGAGAATTCACCCCTCCACTTT. It encodes CASTNRGVENSPLHF.